The clone carrying this TCR beta chain occurred many times. Its matching antigen is unknown. This CDR3 spans 14 amino acids. Losses at the gene ends were 5 bases for V and 6 bases for J; bases not matched to a gene: 8. Germline values: CDR1 MNHEY, CDR2 SVGAGI. The data derive from a study of tumor and adjacent non-tumor tissue in lung cancer. Looking at the study overall: Stage I to III disease affected some 11 men and 5 women aged about 31 to 80. Each sample yielded 4 million to 4.5 million productive TCRbeta reads on average. The study, taken as a whole, reports: Higher tumor TCR diversity was associated with shorter survival. Normal lung showed higher cumulative top 100 clone frequency than tumor.

The template was RNA from unsorted bulk tissue. This non-tumor lung sample came from over 3 cm beyond the tumor edge. Three rounds of nested PCR, following a modified ARM-PCR protocol, produced the TCRbeta library. One entry per CDR3 protein results from TCRdb running MiXCR on the multiplex PCR reads. The data show 80,000 to 130,000 distinct CDR3 sequences, around three fifths seen once. This clonotype was obtained from a man aged 25 to 40 with non-small cell lung cancer. This sequence joins TRBV6-5 and TRBJ2-7; TRBD2 agrees at 9 bases. Source material: distant non-tumor lung tissue. This CDR3 is CASSHRTSVREQYF. DNA of the CDR3: TGTGCCAGCAGTCACAGGACTAGCGTTCGCGAGCAGTACTTC.